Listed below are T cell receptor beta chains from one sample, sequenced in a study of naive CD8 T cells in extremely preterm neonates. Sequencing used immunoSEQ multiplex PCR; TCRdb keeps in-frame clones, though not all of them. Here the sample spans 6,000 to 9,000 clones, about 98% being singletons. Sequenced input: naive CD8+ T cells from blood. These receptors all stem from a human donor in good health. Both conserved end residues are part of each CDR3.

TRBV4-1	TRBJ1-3	CASSQDRGGTGNTIYF
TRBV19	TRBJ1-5	CASSIVQGNQPQHF
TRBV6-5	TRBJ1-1	CASSLRQGGDTEAFF
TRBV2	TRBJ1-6	CASSDSQAHSPLHF
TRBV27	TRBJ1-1	CASSSGGRGEAFF
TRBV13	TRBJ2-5	CASSLDGEGEETQYF
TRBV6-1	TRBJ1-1	CASSDPGNTEAFF
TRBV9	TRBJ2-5	CASSGGGAGETQYF
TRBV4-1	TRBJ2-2	CASSLKLADPPGELFF
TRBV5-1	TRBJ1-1	CASSLEGGPNTEAFF
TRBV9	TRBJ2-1	CASSVGSRQGSYNEQFF
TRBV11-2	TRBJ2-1	CASSLVAGGYNEQFF
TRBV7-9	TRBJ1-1	CASSLSGGNTEAFF
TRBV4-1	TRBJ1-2	CASSPLGGGDGYTF
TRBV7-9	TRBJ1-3	CAVGGSGNTIYF